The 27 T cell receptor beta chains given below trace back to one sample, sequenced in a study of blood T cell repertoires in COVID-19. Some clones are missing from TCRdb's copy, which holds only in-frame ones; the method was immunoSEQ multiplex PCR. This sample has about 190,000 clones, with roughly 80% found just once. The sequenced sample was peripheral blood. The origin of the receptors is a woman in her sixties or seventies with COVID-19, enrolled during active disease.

The CDR3 loop is CASSPNAADQQYF. The CDR3 DNA is TGTGCCAGCTCACCGAATGCGGCTGACCAGCAGTACTTC. This chain connects TRBV18 to TRBJ2-7; unclear D gene. The germline gives CDR1 KGHSH, CDR2 LQKENI. The CDR3 has 13 residues. V was cut by 3 bases and J by 8 bases, with 14 bases left in between. The whole variable domain, remainder taken from reference TRBV18 and TRBJ2-7, is NAGVMQNPRHLVRRRGQEARLRCSPMKGHSHVYWYRQLPEEGLKFMVYLQKENIIDESGMPKERFSAEFPKEGPSILRIQQVVRGDSAAYFCASSPNAADQQYFGPGTRLTVT.

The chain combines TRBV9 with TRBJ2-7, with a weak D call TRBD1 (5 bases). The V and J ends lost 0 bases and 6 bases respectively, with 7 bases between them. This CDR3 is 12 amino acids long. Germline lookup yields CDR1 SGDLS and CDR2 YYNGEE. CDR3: CASSVGGREQYF. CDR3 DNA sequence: TGTGCCAGCAGCGTAGGGGGCCGCGAGCAGTACTTC.

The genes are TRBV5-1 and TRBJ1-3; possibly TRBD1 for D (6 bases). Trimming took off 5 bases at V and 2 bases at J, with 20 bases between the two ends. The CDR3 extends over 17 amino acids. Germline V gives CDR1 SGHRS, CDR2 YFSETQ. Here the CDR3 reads CASRSSDRDTPGNTIYF. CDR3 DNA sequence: TGCGCCAGCAGGTCTTCGGACCGGGACACCCCTGGAAACACCATATATTTT.

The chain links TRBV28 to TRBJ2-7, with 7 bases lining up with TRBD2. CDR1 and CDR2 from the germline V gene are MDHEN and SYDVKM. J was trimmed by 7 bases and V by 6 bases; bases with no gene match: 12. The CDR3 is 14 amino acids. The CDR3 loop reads CASSLSGEGGEQYV. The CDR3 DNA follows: TGTGCCAGCAGCCTAAGCGGGGAGGGCGGGGAGCAGTACGTC.

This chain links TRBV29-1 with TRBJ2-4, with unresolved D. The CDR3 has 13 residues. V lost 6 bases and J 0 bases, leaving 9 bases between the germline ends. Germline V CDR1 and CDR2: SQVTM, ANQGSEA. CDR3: CSVGFLAKNIQYF. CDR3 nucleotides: TGCAGCGTCGGGTTCTTAGCCAAAAACATTCAGTACTTC. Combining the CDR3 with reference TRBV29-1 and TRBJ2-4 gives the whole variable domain SAVISQKPSRDICQRGTSLTIQCQVDSQVTMMFWYRQQPGQSLTLIATANQGSEATYESGFVIDKFPISRPNLTFSTLTVSNMSPEDSSIYLCSVGFLAKNIQYFGAGTRLSVL.

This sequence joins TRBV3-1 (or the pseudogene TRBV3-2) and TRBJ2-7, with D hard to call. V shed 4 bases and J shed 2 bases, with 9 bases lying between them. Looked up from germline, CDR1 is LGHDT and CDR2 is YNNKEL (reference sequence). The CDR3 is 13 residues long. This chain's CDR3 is CASSLRGTYEQYF. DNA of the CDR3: TGTGCCAGCAGCCTCCGAGGAACCTACGAGCAGTACTTC.

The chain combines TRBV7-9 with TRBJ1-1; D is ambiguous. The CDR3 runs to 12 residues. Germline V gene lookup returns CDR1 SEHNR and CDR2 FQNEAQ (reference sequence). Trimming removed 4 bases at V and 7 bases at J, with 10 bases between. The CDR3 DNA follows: TGTGCCAGCAGCTATTCGACATTTGAAGCTTTCTTT. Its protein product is CASSYSTFEAFF.

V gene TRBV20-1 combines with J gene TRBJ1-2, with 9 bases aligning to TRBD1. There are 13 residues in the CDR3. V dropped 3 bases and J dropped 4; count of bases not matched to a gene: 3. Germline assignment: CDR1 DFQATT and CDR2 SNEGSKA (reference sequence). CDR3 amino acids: CSASWDRVYGYTF. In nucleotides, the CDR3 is TGCAGTGCTAGTTGGGACAGGGTCTATGGCTACACCTTC.

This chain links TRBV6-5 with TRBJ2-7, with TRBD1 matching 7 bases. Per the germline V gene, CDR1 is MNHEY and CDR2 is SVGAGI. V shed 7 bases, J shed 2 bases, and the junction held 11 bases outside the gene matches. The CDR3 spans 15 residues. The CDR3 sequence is CASNNRGREAYEQYV. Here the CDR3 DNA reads TGTGCCAGCAATAACAGGGGAAGAGAGGCCTACGAGCAGTACGTC.

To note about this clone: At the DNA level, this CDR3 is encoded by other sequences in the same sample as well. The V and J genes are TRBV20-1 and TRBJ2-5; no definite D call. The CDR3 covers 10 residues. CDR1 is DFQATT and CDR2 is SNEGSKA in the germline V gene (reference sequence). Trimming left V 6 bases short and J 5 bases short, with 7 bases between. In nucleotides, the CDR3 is TGCAGTGCCTCCCCGGAGACCCAGTACTTC. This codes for CSASPETQYF.

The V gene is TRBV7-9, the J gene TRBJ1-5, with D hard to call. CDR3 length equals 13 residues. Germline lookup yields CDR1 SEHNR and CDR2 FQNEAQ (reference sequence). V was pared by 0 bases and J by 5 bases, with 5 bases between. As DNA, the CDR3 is TGTGCCAGCAGCTTAGCCGGGGATCAGCCCCAGCATTTT. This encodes CASSLAGDQPQHF.

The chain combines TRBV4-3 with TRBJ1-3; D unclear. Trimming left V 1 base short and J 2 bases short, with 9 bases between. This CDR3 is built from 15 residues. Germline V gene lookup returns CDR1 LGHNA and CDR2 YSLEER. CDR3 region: CASSQGQPAGNTIYF. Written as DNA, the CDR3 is TGCGCCAGCAGCCAAGGACAACCTGCTGGAAACACCATATATTTT.

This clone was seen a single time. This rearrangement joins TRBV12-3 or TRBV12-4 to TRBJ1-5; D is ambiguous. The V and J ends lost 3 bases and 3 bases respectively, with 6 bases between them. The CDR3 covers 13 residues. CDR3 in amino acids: CASSFGDNQPQHF. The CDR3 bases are TGTGCCAGCAGTTTCGGGGACAATCAGCCCCAGCATTTT.

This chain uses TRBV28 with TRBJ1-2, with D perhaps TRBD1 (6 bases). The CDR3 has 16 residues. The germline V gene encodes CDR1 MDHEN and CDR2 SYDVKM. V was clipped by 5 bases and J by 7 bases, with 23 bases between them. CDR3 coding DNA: TGTGCCAGCAGTCCTGGGGGAGGGGGAACGCTCTTTGGCTACACCTTC. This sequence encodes CASSPGGGGTLFGYTF.

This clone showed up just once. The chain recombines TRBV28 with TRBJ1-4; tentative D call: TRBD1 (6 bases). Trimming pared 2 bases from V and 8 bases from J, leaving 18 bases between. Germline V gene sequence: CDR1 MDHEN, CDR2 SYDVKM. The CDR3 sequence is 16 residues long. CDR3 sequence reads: CASSLTLSRGWEKLFF. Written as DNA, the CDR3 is TGTGCCAGCAGTTTAACGTTGTCCAGGGGTTGGGAAAAACTGTTTTTT.

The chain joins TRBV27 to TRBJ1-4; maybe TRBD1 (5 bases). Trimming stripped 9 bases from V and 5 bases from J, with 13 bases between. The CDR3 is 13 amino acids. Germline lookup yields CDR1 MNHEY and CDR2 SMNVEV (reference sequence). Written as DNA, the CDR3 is TGTGCCAGTTCGGGACTCCTAAATGAAAAACTGTTTTTT. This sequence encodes CASSGLLNEKLFF.

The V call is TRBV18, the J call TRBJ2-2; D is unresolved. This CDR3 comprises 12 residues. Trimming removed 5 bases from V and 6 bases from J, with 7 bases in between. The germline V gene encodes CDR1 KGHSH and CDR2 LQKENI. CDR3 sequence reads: CASSYEAGELFF. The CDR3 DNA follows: TGTGCCAGCTCATACGAGGCCGGGGAGCTGTTTTTT.

The CDR3 bases are TGTGCCAGCAGTTTTTCCGGGCACGGGGTTTCCTCCTACAATGAGCAGTTCTTC. Residues: CASSFSGHGVSSYNEQFF. The V call is TRBV28, the J call TRBJ2-1, with D perhaps TRBD2 (5 bases). The CDR3 length is 18 residues. V dropped 3 bases and J dropped 0 bases, with 18 bases sitting between them. Germline V gives CDR1 MDHEN, CDR2 SYDVKM.

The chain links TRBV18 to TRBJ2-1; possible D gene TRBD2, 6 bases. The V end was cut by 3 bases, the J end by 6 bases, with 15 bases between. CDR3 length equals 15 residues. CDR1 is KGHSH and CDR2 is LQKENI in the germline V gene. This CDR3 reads CASSPTGGYGNEQFF. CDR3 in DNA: TGTGCCAGCTCACCGACCGGGGGTTATGGCAATGAGCAGTTCTTC. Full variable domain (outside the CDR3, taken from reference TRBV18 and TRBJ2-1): NAGVMQNPRHLVRRRGQEARLRCSPMKGHSHVYWYRQLPEEGLKFMVYLQKENIIDESGMPKERFSAEFPKEGPSILRIQQVVRGDSAAYFCASSPTGGYGNEQFFGPGTRLTVL.

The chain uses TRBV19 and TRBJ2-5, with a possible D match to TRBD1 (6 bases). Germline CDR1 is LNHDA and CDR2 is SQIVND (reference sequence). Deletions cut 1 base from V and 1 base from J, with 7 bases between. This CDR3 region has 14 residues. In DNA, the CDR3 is TGTGCCAGTAGTATAGGACAGGTCCAAGAGACCCAGTACTTC. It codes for CASSIGQVQETQYF.

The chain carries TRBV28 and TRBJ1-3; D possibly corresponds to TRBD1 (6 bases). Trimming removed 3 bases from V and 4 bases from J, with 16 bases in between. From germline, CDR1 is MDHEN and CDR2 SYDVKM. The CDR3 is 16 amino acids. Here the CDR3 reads CASSFTAQGFGNTIYF. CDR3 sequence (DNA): TGTGCCAGCAGTTTTACAGCCCAGGGGTTCGGAAACACCATATATTTT.

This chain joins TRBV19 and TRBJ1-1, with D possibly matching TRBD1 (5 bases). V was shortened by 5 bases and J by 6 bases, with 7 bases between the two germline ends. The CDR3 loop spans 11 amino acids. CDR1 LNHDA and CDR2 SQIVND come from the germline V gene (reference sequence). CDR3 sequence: CASSWGAEAFF. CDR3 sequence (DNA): TGTGCCAGTAGTTGGGGGGCTGAAGCTTTCTTT.

The CDR3 DNA follows: TGTGCCAGCAGTAAAAGACAGGGGGGATCGAATTCACCCCTCCACTTT. Its translation is CASSKRQGGSNSPLHF. The V call is TRBV2, the J call TRBJ1-6; 9 bases line up with TRBD1. This CDR3 comprises 16 residues. Germline CDR1 and CDR2: SNHLY and FYNNEI. V lost 5 bases, J lost 7 bases, and 9 bases stayed unmatched.

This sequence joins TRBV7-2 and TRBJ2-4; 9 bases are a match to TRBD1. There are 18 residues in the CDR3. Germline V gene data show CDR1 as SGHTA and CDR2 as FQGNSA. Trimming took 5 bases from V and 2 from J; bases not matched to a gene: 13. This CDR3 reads CASSGYRGLVESKNIQYF. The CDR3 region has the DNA TGTGCCAGCAGCGGATACAGGGGGCTGGTTGAGTCCAAAAACATTCAGTACTTC.

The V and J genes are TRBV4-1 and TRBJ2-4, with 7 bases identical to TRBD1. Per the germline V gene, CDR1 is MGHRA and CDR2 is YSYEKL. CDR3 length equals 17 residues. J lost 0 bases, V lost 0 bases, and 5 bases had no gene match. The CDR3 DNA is TGCGCCAGCAGCCAAGATTGGGGACAGCTAGCCAAAAACATTCAGTACTTC. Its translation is CASSQDWGQLAKNIQYF.

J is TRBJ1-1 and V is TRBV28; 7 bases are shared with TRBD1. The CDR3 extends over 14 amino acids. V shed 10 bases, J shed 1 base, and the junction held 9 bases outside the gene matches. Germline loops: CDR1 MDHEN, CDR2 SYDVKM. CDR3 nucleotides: TGTGCCATTTACAGGGGAAGGGGGAACACTGAAGCTTTCTTT. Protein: CAIYRGRGNTEAFF.

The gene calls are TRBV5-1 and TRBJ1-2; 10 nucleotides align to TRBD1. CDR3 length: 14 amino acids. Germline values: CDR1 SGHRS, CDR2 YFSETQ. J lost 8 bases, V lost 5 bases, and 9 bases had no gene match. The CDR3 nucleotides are TGCGCCAGCAGACCAGACAGGGGGCGCCGGGGCTACACCTTC. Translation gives CASRPDRGRRGYTF. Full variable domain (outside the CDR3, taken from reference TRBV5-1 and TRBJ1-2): KAGVTQTPRYLIKTRGQQVTLSCSPISGHRSVSWYQQTPGQGLQFLFEYFSETQRNKGNFPGRFSGRQFSNSRSEMNVSTLELGDSALYLCASRPDRGRRGYTFGSGTRLTVV.